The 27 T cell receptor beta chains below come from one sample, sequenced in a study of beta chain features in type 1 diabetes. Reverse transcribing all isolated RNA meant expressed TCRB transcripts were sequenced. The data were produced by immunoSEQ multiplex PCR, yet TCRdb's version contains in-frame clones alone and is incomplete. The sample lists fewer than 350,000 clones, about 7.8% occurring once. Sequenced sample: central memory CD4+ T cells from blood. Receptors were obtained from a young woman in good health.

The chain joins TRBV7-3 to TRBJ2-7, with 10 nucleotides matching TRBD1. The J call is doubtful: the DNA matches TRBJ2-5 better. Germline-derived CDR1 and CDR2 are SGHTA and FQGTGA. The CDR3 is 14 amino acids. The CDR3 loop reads CASSPGTGAETQYF. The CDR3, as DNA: TGTGCCAGCAGCCCCGGGACAGGGGCGGAGACCCAGTACTTC.

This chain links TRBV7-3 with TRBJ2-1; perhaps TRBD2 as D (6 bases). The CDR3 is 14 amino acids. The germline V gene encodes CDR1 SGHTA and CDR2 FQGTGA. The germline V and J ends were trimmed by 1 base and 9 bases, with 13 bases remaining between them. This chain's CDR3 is CASSLSGYGGEQFF. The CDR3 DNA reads TGTGCCAGCAGCTTAAGTGGGTACGGGGGTGAGCAGTTCTTC.

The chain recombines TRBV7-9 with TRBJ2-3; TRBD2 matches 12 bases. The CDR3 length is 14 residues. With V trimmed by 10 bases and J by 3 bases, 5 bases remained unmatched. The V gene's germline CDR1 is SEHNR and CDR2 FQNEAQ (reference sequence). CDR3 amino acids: CAIRTSGVTDTQYF. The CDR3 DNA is TGTGCCATAAGGACTAGCGGGGTTACAGATACGCAGTATTTT.

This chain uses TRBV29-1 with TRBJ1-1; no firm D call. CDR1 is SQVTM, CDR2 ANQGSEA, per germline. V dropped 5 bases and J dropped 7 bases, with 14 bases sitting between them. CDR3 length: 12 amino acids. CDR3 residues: CSVITPDSEAFF. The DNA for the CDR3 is TGCAGCGTTATAACACCCGATAGTGAAGCTTTCTTT.

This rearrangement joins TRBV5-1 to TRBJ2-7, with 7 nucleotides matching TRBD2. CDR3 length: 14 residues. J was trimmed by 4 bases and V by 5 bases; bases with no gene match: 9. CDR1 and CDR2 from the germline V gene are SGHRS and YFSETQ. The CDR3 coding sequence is TGCGCCAGCAGTATCCCGGGGGGTCAGTACGAGCAGTACTTC. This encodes CASSIPGGQYEQYF.

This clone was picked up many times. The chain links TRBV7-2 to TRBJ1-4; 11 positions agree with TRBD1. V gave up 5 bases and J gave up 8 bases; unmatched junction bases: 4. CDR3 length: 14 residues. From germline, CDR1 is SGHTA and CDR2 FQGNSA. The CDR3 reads CASSPDRGLEKLFF. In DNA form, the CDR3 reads TGTGCCAGCAGCCCGGACAGGGGGCTGGAAAAACTGTTTTTT.

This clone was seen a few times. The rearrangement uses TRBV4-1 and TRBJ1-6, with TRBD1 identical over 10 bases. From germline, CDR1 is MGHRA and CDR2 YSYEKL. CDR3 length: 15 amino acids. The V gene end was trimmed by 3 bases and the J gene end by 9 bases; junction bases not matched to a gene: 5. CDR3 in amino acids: CASSQPGQGLSPLHF. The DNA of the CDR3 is TGCGCCAGCAGCCAGCCGGGACAGGGGCTTTCACCCCTCCACTTT.

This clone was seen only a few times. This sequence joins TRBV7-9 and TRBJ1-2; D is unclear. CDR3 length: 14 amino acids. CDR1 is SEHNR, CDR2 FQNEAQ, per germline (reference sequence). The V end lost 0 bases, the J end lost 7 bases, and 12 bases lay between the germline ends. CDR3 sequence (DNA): TGTGCCAGCAGCTTAGCGGGAGAGAGTCTTGGCTACACCTTC. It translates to CASSLAGESLGYTF.

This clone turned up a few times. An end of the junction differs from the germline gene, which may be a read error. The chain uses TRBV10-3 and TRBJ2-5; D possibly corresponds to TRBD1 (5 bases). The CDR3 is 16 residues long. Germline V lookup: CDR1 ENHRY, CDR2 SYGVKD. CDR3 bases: TGTGCCAGCAGTGAGCTTTTGGGGCTCGTACAAGAGACCCAGTACTTC. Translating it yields CASSELLGLVQETQYF.

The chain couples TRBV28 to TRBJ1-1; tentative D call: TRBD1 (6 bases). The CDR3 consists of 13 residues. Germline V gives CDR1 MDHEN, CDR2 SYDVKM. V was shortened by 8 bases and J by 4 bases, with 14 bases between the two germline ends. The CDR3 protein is CASVGGSFTEAFF. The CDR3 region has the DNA TGTGCCAGCGTTGGGGGCAGTTTCACTGAAGCTTTCTTT.

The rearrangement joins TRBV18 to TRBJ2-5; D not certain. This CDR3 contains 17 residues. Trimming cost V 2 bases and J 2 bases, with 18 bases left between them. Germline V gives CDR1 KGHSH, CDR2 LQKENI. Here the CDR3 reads CASSPASRWAAQETQYF. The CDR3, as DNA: TGTGCCAGCTCACCAGCTTCACGGTGGGCAGCACAAGAGACCCAGTACTTC.

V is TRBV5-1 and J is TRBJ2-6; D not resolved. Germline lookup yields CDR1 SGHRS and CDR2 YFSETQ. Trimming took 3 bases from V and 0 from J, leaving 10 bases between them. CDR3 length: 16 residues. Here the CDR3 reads CASSSVSHSGANVLTF. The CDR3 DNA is TGCGCCAGCAGCTCGGTCAGCCACTCTGGGGCCAACGTCCTGACTTTC.

The CDR3 region is CATTRTDTQYF. In DNA form, the CDR3 reads TGTGCCACCACACGCACAGATACGCAGTATTTT. The rearrangement joins TRBV6-6 to TRBJ2-3; D not certain. Per germline, CDR1 MNHNY and CDR2 SVGAGI (reference sequence). CDR3 length equals 11 residues. V was clipped by 10 bases and J by 1 base, with 6 bases between them.

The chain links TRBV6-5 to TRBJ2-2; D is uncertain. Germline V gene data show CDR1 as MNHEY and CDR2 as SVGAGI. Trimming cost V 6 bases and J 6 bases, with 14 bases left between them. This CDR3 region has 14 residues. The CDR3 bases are TGTGCCAGCAGCCCGAGTGGGCGAGCCGGGGAGCTGTTTTTT. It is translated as CASSPSGRAGELFF.

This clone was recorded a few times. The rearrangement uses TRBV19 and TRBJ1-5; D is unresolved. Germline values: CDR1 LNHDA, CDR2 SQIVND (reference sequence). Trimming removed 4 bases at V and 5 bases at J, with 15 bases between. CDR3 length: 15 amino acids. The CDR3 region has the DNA TGTGCCAGTAGTACCCGAGGTGGGTTAGATCAGCCCCAGCATTTT. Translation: CASSTRGGLDQPQHF.

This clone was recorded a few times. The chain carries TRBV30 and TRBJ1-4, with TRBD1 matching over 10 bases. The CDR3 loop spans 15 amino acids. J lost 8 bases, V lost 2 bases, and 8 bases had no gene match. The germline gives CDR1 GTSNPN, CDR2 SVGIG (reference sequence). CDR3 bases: TGTGCCTGGAGTCTGATGACAGGGGGCGCGGAAAAACTGTTTTTT. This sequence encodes CAWSLMTGGAEKLFF.

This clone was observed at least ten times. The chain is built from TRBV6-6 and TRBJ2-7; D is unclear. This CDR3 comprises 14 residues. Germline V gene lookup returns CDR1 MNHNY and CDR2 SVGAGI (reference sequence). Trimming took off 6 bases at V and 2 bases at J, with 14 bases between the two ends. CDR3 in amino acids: CASSPAGDPYEQYV. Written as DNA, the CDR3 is TGTGCCAGCAGCCCGGCAGGCGACCCCTACGAGCAGTACGTC.

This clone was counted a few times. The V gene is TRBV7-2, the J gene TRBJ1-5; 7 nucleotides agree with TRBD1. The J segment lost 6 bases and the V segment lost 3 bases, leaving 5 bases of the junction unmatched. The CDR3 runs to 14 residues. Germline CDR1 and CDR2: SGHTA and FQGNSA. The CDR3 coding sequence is TGTGCCAGCAGCTTGGGACAGACGAGTCAGCCCCAGCATTTT. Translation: CASSLGQTSQPQHF.

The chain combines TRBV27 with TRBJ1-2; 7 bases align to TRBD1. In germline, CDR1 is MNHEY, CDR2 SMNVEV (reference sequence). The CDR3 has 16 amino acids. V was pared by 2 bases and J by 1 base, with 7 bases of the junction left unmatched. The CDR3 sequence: CASSLDRVTYNYGYTF. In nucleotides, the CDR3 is TGTGCCAGCAGTTTAGACAGGGTAACGTATAACTATGGCTACACCTTC.

The CDR3 nucleotides are TGTGCCAGCAGCGTAGGGCGGGGCGAACAAGAGACCCAGTACTTC. It encodes CASSVGRGEQETQYF. The chain uses TRBV9 and TRBJ2-5; a possible D gene is TRBD2 (6 bases). V was pared by 0 bases and J by 2 bases, with 11 bases between. This CDR3 is built from 15 residues. The germline V gene has CDR1 SGDLS and CDR2 YYNGEE.

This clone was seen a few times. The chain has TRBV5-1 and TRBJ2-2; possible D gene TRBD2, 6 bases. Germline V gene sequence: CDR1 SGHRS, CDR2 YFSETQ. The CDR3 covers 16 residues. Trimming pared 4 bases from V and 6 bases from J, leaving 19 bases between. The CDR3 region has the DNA TGCGCCAGCAGCCGAGGGCTAGCGTCTCCCTCCGGGGAGCTGTTTTTT. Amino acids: CASSRGLASPSGELFF.

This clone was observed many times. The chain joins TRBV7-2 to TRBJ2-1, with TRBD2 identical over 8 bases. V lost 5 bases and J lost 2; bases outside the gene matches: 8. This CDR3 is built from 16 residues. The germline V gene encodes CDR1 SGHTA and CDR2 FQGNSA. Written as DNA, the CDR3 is TGTGCCAGCAGCCCGGGAGGGGCGGCAACCTACAATGAGCAGTTCTTC. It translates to CASSPGGAATYNEQFF.

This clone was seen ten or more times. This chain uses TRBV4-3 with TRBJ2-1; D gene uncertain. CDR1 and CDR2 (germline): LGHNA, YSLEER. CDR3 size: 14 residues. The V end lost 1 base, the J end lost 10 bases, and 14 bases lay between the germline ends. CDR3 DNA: TGCGCCAGCAGCCAAGGCCCCCGTCTATACGAGCAGTTCTTC. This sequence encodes CASSQGPRLYEQFF.

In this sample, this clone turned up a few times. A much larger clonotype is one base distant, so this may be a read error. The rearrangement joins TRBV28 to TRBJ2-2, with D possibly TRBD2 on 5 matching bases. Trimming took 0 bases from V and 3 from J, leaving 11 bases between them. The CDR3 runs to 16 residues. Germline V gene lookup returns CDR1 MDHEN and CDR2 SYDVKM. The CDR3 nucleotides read TGTGCCAGCAGTTTATGGGCGGGTGCGGACACCGGGGAGCTGTTTTTT. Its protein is CASSLWAGADTGELFF.

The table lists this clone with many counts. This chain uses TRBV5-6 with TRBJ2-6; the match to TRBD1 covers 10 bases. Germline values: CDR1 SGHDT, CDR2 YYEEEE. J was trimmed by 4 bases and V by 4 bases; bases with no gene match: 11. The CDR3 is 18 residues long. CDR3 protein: CASSPYRDRGPGANVLTF. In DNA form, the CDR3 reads TGTGCCAGCAGCCCGTACCGGGACAGGGGTCCCGGGGCCAACGTCCTGACTTTC.

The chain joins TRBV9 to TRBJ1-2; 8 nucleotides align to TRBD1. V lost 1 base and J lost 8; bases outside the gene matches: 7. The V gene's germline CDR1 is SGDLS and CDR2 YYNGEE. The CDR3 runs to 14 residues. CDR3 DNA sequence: TGTGCCAGCAGCGTACTTCCGGGACAGGTGGGCTACACCTTC. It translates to CASSVLPGQVGYTF.

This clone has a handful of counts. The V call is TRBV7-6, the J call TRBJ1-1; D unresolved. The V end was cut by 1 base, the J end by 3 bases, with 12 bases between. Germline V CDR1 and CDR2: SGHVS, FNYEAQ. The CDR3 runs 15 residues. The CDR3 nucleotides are TGTGCCAGCAGCTTAGGAGCGGGGAGGGACACTGAAGCTTTCTTT. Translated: CASSLGAGRDTEAFF.